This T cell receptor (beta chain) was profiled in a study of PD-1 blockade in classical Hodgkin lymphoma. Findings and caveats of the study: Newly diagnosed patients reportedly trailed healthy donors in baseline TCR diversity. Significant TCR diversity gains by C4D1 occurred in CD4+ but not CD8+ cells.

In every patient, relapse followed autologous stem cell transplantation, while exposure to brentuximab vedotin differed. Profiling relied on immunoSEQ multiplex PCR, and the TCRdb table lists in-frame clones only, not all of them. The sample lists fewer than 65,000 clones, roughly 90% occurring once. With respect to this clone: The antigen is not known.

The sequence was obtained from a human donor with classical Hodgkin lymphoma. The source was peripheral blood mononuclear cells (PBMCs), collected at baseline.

The CDR3 protein is CATSRDSHTEAFF. CDR3 DNA: TGTGCCACCAGCAGGGACAGCCACACTGAAGCTTTCTTT. The chain carries TRBV15 and TRBJ1-1, with D tentatively TRBD1 (6 bases). V gave up 3 bases and J gave up 3 bases, with 8 bases separating them. There are 13 residues in the CDR3. The germline V gene encodes CDR1 LNHNV and CDR2 YYDKDF (reference sequence).